This TCR beta chain appears in the sequencing data of a study of a mutant IDH1 vaccine in newly diagnosed glioma. The overall study: Standard pretreatment was either radiotherapy, temozolomide, or, for most, radiochemotherapy with temozolomide.

This table comes from immunoSEQ multiplex PCR, and its TCRdb copy is limited to in-frame clones, with some not included. The table has roughly 35,000 clones, roughly nine tenths seen once; the top ten hold around 5%. Specified time point: baseline, week 1 (first vaccination visit). The treatment was: pre-vaccination baseline after standard-of-care therapy. The specimen was PBMCs, collected from a glioma patient treated with radiotherapy, temozolomide or both. This sequence was found in a woman aged 40 to 55 with glioma.

CDR3 nucleotides: TGTGCCATCAGTGAGTCGACTGGGACTGAAGCTTTCTTT. This codes for CAISESTGTEAFF. The genes are TRBV10-3 and TRBJ1-1; D is ambiguous. The germline V gene has CDR1 ENHRY and CDR2 SYGVKD. Between the trimmed V and J ends, which lost 0 bases and 5 bases, there was a span of 7 bases. This CDR3 comprises 13 residues.